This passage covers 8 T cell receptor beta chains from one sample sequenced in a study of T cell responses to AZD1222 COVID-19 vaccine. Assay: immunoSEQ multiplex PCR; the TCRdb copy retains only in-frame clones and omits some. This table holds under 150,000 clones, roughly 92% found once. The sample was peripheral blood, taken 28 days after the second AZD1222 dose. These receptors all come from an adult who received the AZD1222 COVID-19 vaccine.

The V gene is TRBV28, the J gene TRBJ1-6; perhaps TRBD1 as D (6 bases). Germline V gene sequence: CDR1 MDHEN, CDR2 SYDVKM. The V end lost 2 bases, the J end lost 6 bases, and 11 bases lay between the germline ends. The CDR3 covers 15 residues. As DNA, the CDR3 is TGTGCCAGCAGTTTAGGGCAGGGGTTTAATTCACCCCTCCACTTT. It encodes CASSLGQGFNSPLHF.

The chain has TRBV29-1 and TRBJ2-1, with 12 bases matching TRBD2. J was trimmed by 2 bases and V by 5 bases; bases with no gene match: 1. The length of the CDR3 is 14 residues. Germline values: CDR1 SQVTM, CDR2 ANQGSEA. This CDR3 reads CSVRLAGAYNEQFF. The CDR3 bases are TGCAGCGTTCGACTAGCGGGGGCCTACAATGAGCAGTTCTTC.

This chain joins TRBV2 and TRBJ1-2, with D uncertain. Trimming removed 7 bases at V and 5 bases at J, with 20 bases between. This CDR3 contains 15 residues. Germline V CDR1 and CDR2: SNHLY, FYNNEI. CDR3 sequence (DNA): TGTGCCAGCACCGACGGGGAGGGCGAGATTTATGGCTACACCTTC. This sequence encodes CASTDGEGEIYGYTF.

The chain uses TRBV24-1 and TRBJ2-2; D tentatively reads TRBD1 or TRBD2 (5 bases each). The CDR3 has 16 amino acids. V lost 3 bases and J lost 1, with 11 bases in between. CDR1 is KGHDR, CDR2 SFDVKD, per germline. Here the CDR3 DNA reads TGTGCCACCAGTGATGGGGGTATTGGGAACACCGGGGAGCTGTTTTTT. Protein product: CATSDGGIGNTGELFF.

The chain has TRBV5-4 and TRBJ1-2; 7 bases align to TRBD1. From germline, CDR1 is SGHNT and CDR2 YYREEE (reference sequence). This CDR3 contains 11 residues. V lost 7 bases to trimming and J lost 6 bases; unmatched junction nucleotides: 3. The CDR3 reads CASPQGDGYTF. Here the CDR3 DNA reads TGTGCCAGCCCTCAGGGGGATGGCTACACCTTC.

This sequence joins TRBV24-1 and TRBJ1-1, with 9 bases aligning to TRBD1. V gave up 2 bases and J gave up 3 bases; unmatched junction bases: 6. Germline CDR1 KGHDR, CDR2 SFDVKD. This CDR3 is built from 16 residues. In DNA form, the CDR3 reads TGTGCCACCAGTGATTCCTCGGACAGGGGTGACACTGAAGCTTTCTTT. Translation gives CATSDSSDRGDTEAFF.

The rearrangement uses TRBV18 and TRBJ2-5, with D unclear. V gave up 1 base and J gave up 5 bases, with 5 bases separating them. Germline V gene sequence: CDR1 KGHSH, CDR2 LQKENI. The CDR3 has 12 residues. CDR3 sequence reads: CASSPRRETQYF. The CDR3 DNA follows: TGTGCCAGCTCACCACGCAGGGAGACCCAGTACTTC. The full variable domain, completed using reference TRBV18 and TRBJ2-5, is NAGVMQNPRHLVRRRGQEARLRCSPMKGHSHVYWYRQLPEEGLKFMVYLQKENIIDESGMPKERFSAEFPKEGPSILRIQQVVRGDSAAYFCASSPRRETQYFGPGTRLLVL.

The CDR3, as DNA: TGTGCCAGCAGCCTAGGACTGATGAACACTGAAGCTTTCTTT. Encoded protein: CASSLGLMNTEAFF. This sequence joins TRBV5-4 and TRBJ1-1; no reliable D call. Germline assignment: CDR1 SGHNT and CDR2 YYREEE (reference sequence). The germline V and J ends were trimmed by 4 bases and 0 bases, with 10 bases remaining between them. This CDR3 has 14 residues.